This TCR beta chain was sequenced during a study of T cells in Graves' hyperthyroidism and ophthalmopathy. Points on this clonotype: Its antigen remains unknown.

The CDR3 totals 15 residues. V shed 6 bases and J 5 bases; nucleotides not matched to a gene: 11. There were TCR beta CDR3 regions amplified from RNA transcripts. Carried out on the TCR CDR3, a first-round RT-PCR used the HTBI primer set. TCRdb fed the multiplex PCR reads into MiXCR, producing one record per CDR3 protein. The data contain under 600,000 distinct CDR3 sequences, about 16% of them singletons. Clinical symptoms, serum thyroxine, TRAb, thyroid ultrasound and orbital computed tomography informed diagnoses. Notes on the study in general: A median around 6 months before onset, the model predicted ophthalmopathy. Expanded thyroid clonotypes (above 0.001) were mostly also found in blood. Separation of ophthalmopathy from stable hyperthyroidism was achieved by a 13 V-J model.

This chain uses TRBV12-3 or TRBV12-4 with TRBJ2-5; 8 nucleotides line up with TRBD2. The sequenced sample was blood. The receptor comes from a woman between 40 and 50 years old with Graves' ophthalmopathy. Here the CDR3 reads CASSPPGGGVETQYF. The CDR3 DNA sequence: TGTGCCAGCAGCCCCCCGGGGGGGGGGGTGGAGACCCAGTACTTC.